One and the same sample provided the 24 T cell receptor beta chains below, sequenced in a study of cytomegalovirus exposure and HLA in healthy donors. PCR used 60 Vbeta primers and 13 Jbeta primers. Sequenced by immunoSEQ multiplex PCR; TCRdb stores in-frame clones only, minus some. The data contain around 53,000 clones, roughly 80% of them singletons. Sequencing was performed on PBMCs. The receptors shown here come from a man aged 25 to 40 in good health and CMV-seronegative.

V usage is TRBV27 and J usage is TRBJ2-3; a weak D match, TRBD1 (6 bases). Germline CDR1 MNHEY, CDR2 SMNVEV (reference sequence). The CDR3 extends over 12 amino acids. V gave up 4 bases and J gave up 5 bases, with 7 bases separating them. The CDR3 DNA follows: TGTGCCAGCAGTTCACAGGGAGATACGCAGTATTTT. Translated, it gives CASSSQGDTQYF.

This chain links TRBV5-1 with TRBJ1-6; D gene ambiguous. CDR3 length: 13 amino acids. With 0 bases removed from V and 7 bases from J, the gap between germline ends came to 5 bases. The germline V gene has CDR1 SGHRS and CDR2 YFSETQ. The CDR3 reads CASSLGQNSPLHF. CDR3 bases: TGCGCCAGCAGCTTGGGCCAGAATTCACCCCTCCACTTT.

This clone was found a few times. This chain joins TRBV19 and TRBJ1-3; no clear D gene. The length of the CDR3 is 15 residues. The V and J ends lost 10 bases and 0 bases respectively, with 16 bases between them. The V gene's germline CDR1 is LNHDA and CDR2 SQIVND (reference sequence). The CDR3 is CATKSPLSSGNTIYF. The DNA for the CDR3 is TGTGCCACCAAGAGCCCCCTCTCCTCTGGAAACACCATATATTTT. Filled out from reference TRBV19 and TRBJ1-3, the complete variable domain reads DGGITQSPKYLFRKEGQNVTLSCEQNLNHDAMYWYRQDPGQGLRLIYYSQIVNDFQKGDIAEGYSVSREKKESFPLTVTSAQKNPTAFYLCATKSPLSSGNTIYFGEGSWLTVV.

A word on this clone: At one end the junction does not follow the germline gene, possibly because of a read error. The V and J genes are TRBV6-5 and TRBJ1-2; weak D call: TRBD1 (6 bases). This CDR3 is built from 14 residues. The germline gives CDR1 MNHEY, CDR2 SVGAGI. The CDR3 region has the DNA TGTGGCAGCAGTTACACACAGGGTTCCTATGGCTACACCTTC. This codes for CGSSYTQGSYGYTF.

This chain joins TRBV6-1 and TRBJ2-2; perhaps TRBD1 as D (6 bases). The CDR3 is made up of 14 amino acids. Germline loops: CDR1 MNHNS, CDR2 SASEGT. V lost 8 bases and J 7 bases, leaving 17 bases between the germline ends. CDR3 loop: CASHREDLDGELFF. The CDR3 region has the DNA TGTGCCAGCCACAGGGAAGATTTGGACGGGGAGCTGTTTTTT.

This chain links TRBV25-1 with TRBJ1-2; TRBD1 agrees at 7 bases. V was pared by 5 bases and J by 0 bases, with 6 bases of the junction left unmatched. The germline V gene encodes CDR1 MGHDK and CDR2 SYGVNS. The CDR3 is 15 amino acids. CDR3 residues: CASSKTGTANYGYTF. The CDR3 nucleotides read TGTGCCAGCAGTAAAACCGGGACAGCTAACTATGGCTACACCTTC.

In regard to this clone: One junction end does not reproduce the germline sequence, and a read error may be involved. V and J are TRBV25-1 and TRBJ1-6; D remains ambiguous. The CDR3 extends over 15 amino acids. Germline CDR1 is MGHDK and CDR2 is SYGVNS. CDR3 sequence: CASSAGGSNNSPPHF. As DNA, the CDR3 is TGTGCCAGCAGTGCGGGTGGGAGTAATAATTCACCCCCCCACTTT. Looking up the rest from reference TRBV25-1 and TRBJ1-6 gives the full variable domain: EADIYQTPRYLVIGTGKKITLECSQTMGHDKMYWYQQDPGMELHLIHYSYGVNSTEKGDLSSESTVSRIRTEHFPLTLESARPSHTSQYLCASSAGGSNNSPPHFGNGTRLTVT.

In its sample, this clone was seen once. The chain combines TRBV27 with TRBJ2-7; 7 positions match TRBD1. The CDR3 sequence is 14 residues long. The V and J ends lost 8 bases and 6 bases, in that order; junction bases with no gene match: 13. CDR1 and CDR2 from the germline V gene are MNHEY and SMNVEV (reference sequence). The CDR3 coding sequence is TGTGCCAGCGGCCCCCCCTACAGGGGAGCCGAGCAGTACTTC. Protein: CASGPPYRGAEQYF.

V and J are TRBV7-9 and TRBJ2-7, with 11 bases lining up with TRBD1. CDR3 size: 17 residues. Trimming cost V 5 bases and J 0 bases; bases outside gene matches: 9. The germline gives CDR1 SEHNR, CDR2 FQNEAQ (reference sequence). The CDR3 bases are TGTGCCAGCAGCCCATCCGCGGGGACAGGGGGCTCCTACGAGCAGTACTTC. Amino acids: CASSPSAGTGGSYEQYF.

This chain links TRBV4-2 with TRBJ1-1; D might be TRBD1 (6 bases). CDR3 length: 13 amino acids. In germline, CDR1 is LGHNA, CDR2 YNFKEQ. The V end was cut by 3 bases, the J end by 8 bases, with 13 bases between. CDR3 bases: TGTGCCAGCAGCCAGGTGGGGGCGAGGGAAGCTTTCTTT. This gives the protein CASSQVGAREAFF.

The chain couples TRBV12-5 to TRBJ2-7; TRBD1 matches 12 bases. V was pared by 4 bases and J by 2 bases, with 0 bases of the junction left unmatched. Germline loops: CDR1 LGHNT, CDR2 FRNRAP. The CDR3 sequence is 14 residues long. CDR3 DNA: TGTGCTAGTGGTTGGGACAGGGGGCCCTACGAGCAGTACTTC. Amino acids: CASGWDRGPYEQYF.

The chain couples TRBV7-2 to TRBJ1-2, with D perhaps TRBD1 (6 bases). Trimming left V 5 bases short and J 4 bases short, with 11 bases between. The CDR3 runs 13 residues. Germline CDR1 SGHTA, CDR2 FQGNSA. CDR3 DNA: TGTGCCAGCAGCCGACAGGACCTCTATGGCTACACCTTC. This encodes CASSRQDLYGYTF. Combining the CDR3 with reference TRBV7-2 and TRBJ1-2 gives the whole variable domain GAGVSQSPSNKVTEKGKDVELRCDPISGHTALYWYRQSLGQGLEFLIYFQGNSAPDKSGLPSDRFSAERTGGSVSTLTIQRTQQEDSAVYLCASSRQDLYGYTFGSGTRLTVV.

CDR3 sequence reads: CASSLAHPGQGVFGYTF. CDR3 nucleotide sequence: TGTGCCAGCAGCTTAGCCCACCCGGGACAGGGGGTTTTTGGCTACACCTTC. The V call is TRBV7-8, the J call TRBJ1-2, with 11 positions matching TRBD1. CDR1 and CDR2 from the germline V gene are SGHVS and FQNEAQ. This CDR3 has 17 amino acids. Losses at the gene ends were 0 bases for V and 7 bases for J; bases not matched to a gene: 10. Drawing the rest from reference TRBV7-8 and TRBJ1-2, the complete variable domain is GAGVSQSPRYKVAKRGQDVALRCDPISGHVSLFWYQQALGQGPEFLTYFQNEAQLDKSGLPSDRFFAERPEGSVSTLKIQRTQQEDSAVYLCASSLAHPGQGVFGYTFGSGTRLTVV.

On this clone: At one boundary the junction diverges from the germline segment, which might be a read error. The V call is TRBV4-1, the J call TRBJ2-2; tentatively, D is TRBD1 (6 bases). This CDR3 contains 17 residues. The germline gives CDR1 MGHRA, CDR2 YSYEKL. The CDR3 is CATGPVETGWDTGEPFF. The CDR3, as DNA: TGCGCCACCGGACCAGTCGAGACAGGATGGGACACCGGGGAGCCGTTTTTT.

This clone showed up just once. The chain recombines TRBV28 with TRBJ2-3; TRBD2 matches at 9 bases. Per germline, CDR1 MDHEN and CDR2 SYDVKM. The V gene end was trimmed by 8 bases and the J gene end by 2 bases; junction bases not matched to a gene: 2. The CDR3 extends over 13 amino acids. CDR3 amino acids: CASASGATDTQYF. The CDR3 nucleotides read TGTGCCAGCGCTAGCGGGGCCACAGATACGCAGTATTTT.

The chain recombines TRBV6-5 with TRBJ2-1; TRBD2 is a possible D gene (6 bases). The germline V gene encodes CDR1 MNHEY and CDR2 SVGAGI. V shed 6 bases and J shed 4 bases, with 16 bases lying between them. The CDR3 contains 15 residues. CDR3 DNA sequence: TGTGCCAGCAGGCTGAGACTAGATTCGTACAATGAGCAGTTCTTC. Amino acid sequence: CASRLRLDSYNEQFF.

The rearrangement uses TRBV19 and TRBJ2-5; D perhaps matches TRBD1 (5 bases). CDR3 length: 15 residues. The germline gives CDR1 LNHDA, CDR2 SQIVND (reference sequence). Trimming took 7 bases from V and 5 from J, leaving 20 bases between them. This CDR3 is CASNHRGGVGETQYF. The CDR3 nucleotides read TGTGCCAGTAATCATAGGGGTGGGGTCGGGGAGACCCAGTACTTC.

V gene TRBV11-2 combines with J gene TRBJ2-1, with a weak D call TRBD2 (5 bases). The length of the CDR3 is 16 residues. From germline, CDR1 is SGHAT and CDR2 FQNNGV. V was pared by 4 bases and J by 4 bases, with 17 bases between. CDR3: CASSSRLATLYNEQFF. The CDR3 nucleotides are TGTGCCAGCAGCTCCCGTCTAGCCACCCTATACAATGAGCAGTTCTTC.

About this clone: One end of the junction does not line up with germline, which may come from a read error. The chain carries TRBV7-7 and TRBJ2-1; D is uncertain. This CDR3 contains 13 residues. Germline V gene data show CDR1 as SSHAT and CDR2 as FNYEAQ (reference sequence). DNA of the CDR3: TGTGCTAGCAGCTTAACTGGTTACAATGAGCAGTTCTTC. Amino acids: CASSLTGYNEQFF.

This clone was seen only once. V and J are TRBV18 and TRBJ2-7, with a weak D call TRBD2 (6 bases). V was shortened by 0 bases and J by 5 bases, with 26 bases between the two germline ends. CDR3 length equals 19 residues. Germline V gives CDR1 KGHSH, CDR2 LQKENI. The CDR3 loop is CASSPPRDWASGLVDEQYF. DNA of the CDR3: TGTGCCAGCTCACCACCCCGTGACTGGGCCAGCGGGCTTGTTGACGAGCAGTACTTC.

This chain links TRBV14 with TRBJ1-1; D gene uncertain. Germline CDR1 and CDR2: SGHDN and FVKESK. The V end was cut by 4 bases, the J end by 4 bases, with 16 bases between. This CDR3 is 15 amino acids long. The DNA for the CDR3 is TGTGCCAGCAGCCCCCGTTATCCGGGGAGCACTGAAGCTTTCTTT. Protein sequence: CASSPRYPGSTEAFF.

The gene calls are TRBV7-2 and TRBJ2-5; 9 bases agree with TRBD2. The J call may be incorrect, as the DNA end agrees better with TRBJ2-7. The CDR3 loop spans 16 amino acids. Germline CDR1 is SGHTA and CDR2 is FQGNSA. This chain's CDR3 is CASSLGSGLASYEQYF. For the CDR3, the DNA is TGTGCCAGCAGCTTAGGCTCCGGACTAGCGTCCTACGAGCAGTACTTC.

In nucleotides, the CDR3 is TGTGCCAGAAGCTGGACTAGCTGGGAGACCCAGTACTTC. Protein sequence: CARSWTSWETQYF. This rearrangement joins TRBV5-3 to TRBJ2-5; 8 nucleotides match TRBD2. TRBV5-3 is sorted into the ORF group, with uncertain function. CDR3 size: 13 residues. Germline trimming cut 3 bases from V and 5 bases from J; bases unmatched to any gene: 3.

This clone was seen only a few times. The V and J genes are TRBV19 and TRBJ1-1, with 8 bases matching TRBD1. This CDR3 has 15 residues. V lost 4 bases, J lost 0 bases, and 4 bases stayed unmatched. Germline CDR1 and CDR2: LNHDA and SQIVND (reference sequence). The CDR3 nucleotides are TGTGCCAGTAGTACGACAGGGGATTTGAACACTGAAGCTTTCTTT. Translating gives CASSTTGDLNTEAFF.